These 32 T cell receptor beta chains were sequenced from one sample in a study of blood T cell repertoires in COVID-19. Assay used: immunoSEQ multiplex PCR; TCRdb lists only in-frame clones, some missing. The sample holds tens of thousands of clones; approximately 80% are singletons and the top ten take under 35%. Sequencing used peripheral blood. The source of these receptors is a woman of 80 years or more with active or convalescent COVID-19.

The rearrangement links TRBV4-1 to TRBJ1-6, with TRBD1 matching over 7 bases. The germline V gene has CDR1 MGHRA and CDR2 YSYEKL. After removal of 0 bases from V and 9 bases from J, the junction contained 14 bases not matched to a gene. The CDR3 covers 18 residues. In nucleotides, the CDR3 is TGCGCCAGCAGCCAAGATGGTTTCCAGGACAGGAGGGCTTCACCCCTCCACTTT. Protein product: CASSQDGFQDRRASPLHF.

V and J are TRBV6-1 and TRBJ1-3; D might be TRBD1 (5 bases). Germline values: CDR1 MNHNS, CDR2 SASEGT. The V gene lost 2 bases and the J gene lost 0 bases, with 11 bases spanning the gap. The CDR3 has 16 residues. The CDR3 loop reads CASSEQGIPSGNTIYF. The CDR3 bases are TGTGCCAGCAGTGAACAGGGAATCCCCTCTGGAAACACCATATATTTT.

The gene calls are TRBV11-1 and TRBJ2-2; weak D call: TRBD2 (6 bases). Per germline, CDR1 SGHAT and CDR2 FQDESV (reference sequence). V lost 5 bases, J lost 6 bases, and 19 bases lay in between. This CDR3 comprises 16 residues. CDR3 bases: TGTGCCAGCAGCCCCCGGCGGGACTCGCCGGCCGGGGAGCTGTTTTTT. This sequence encodes CASSPRRDSPAGELFF.

The chain combines TRBV19 with TRBJ1-1; D not resolved. The ends were cut back, 4 bases at V and 3 bases at J, with 18 bases in the middle. Germline-derived CDR1 and CDR2 are LNHDA and SQIVND (reference sequence). CDR3 size: 16 residues. The CDR3 loop is CASSSLREGSDTEAFF. In nucleotides, the CDR3 is TGTGCCAGTAGTAGCCTGAGGGAAGGGTCGGACACTGAAGCTTTCTTT.

This rearrangement joins TRBV18 to TRBJ1-3; D gene ambiguous. The germline V gene has CDR1 KGHSH and CDR2 LQKENI. V lost 2 bases to trimming and J lost 0 bases, with 11 bases between them. The CDR3 is made up of 16 amino acids. CDR3 bases: TGTGCCAGCTCACCATCTGGCGGGAGCTCTGGAAACACCATATATTTT. It codes for CASSPSGGSSGNTIYF. Full variable domain (outside the CDR3, taken from reference TRBV18 and TRBJ1-3): NAGVMQNPRHLVRRRGQEARLRCSPMKGHSHVYWYRQLPEEGLKFMVYLQKENIIDESGMPKERFSAEFPKEGPSILRIQQVVRGDSAAYFCASSPSGGSSGNTIYFGEGSWLTVV.

This rearrangement joins TRBV10-3 to TRBJ1-5; 7 nucleotides agree with TRBD1. This CDR3 is built from 14 residues. V shed 2 bases, J shed 5 bases, and the junction held 3 bases outside the gene matches. CDR1 is ENHRY, CDR2 SYGVKD, per germline. As DNA, the CDR3 is TGTGCCATCAGTGAGGTAGGGGGCGATCAGCCCCAGCATTTT. Its protein is CAISEVGGDQPQHF.

The gene calls are TRBV11-2 and TRBJ1-4; possibly TRBD1 for D (5 bases). V was shortened by 1 base and J by 7 bases, with 7 bases between the two germline ends. The CDR3 sequence is 13 residues long. The V gene's germline CDR1 is SGHAT and CDR2 FQNNGV. DNA of the CDR3: TGTGCCAGCAGCTTAGCGGGGGTTGAAAAACTGTTTTTT. Protein: CASSLAGVEKLFF. The complete variable domain, with remaining parts taken from reference TRBV11-2 and TRBJ1-4, reads EAGVAQSPRYKIIEKRQSVAFWCNPISGHATLYWYQQILGQGPKLLIQFQNNGVVDDSQLPKDRFSAERLKGVDSTLKIQPAKLEDSAVYLCASSLAGVEKLFFGSGTQLSVL.

Only a few counts were recorded for this clone. The rearrangement uses TRBV5-4 and TRBJ2-2, with D unresolved. CDR1 and CDR2 from the germline V gene are SGHNT and YYREEE (reference sequence). The CDR3 contains 16 residues. The V gene lost 3 bases and the J gene lost 1 base, with 13 bases spanning the gap. For the CDR3, the DNA is TGTGCCAGCAGCTCAGCAGCAACGGGGAACACCGGGGAGCTGTTTTTT. It translates to CASSSAATGNTGELFF.

This clone was picked up a small number of times. The gene calls are TRBV6-1 and TRBJ1-4; 9 bases are shared with TRBD1. Unmatched junction bases numbered 8, after V lost 2 bases and J lost 10 bases. This CDR3 contains 15 residues. Germline CDR1 and CDR2: MNHNS and SASEGT. The CDR3: CASSERGTGYAKLFF. The CDR3 coding sequence is TGTGCCAGCAGTGAAAGAGGGACAGGGTATGCAAAACTGTTTTTT.

CDR3 DNA: TGCGCCAGCAGTCAATCTATCGGACAGGGTTTCAACGAGCAGTACTTC. This codes for CASSQSIGQGFNEQYF. The chain is built from TRBV23-1 and TRBJ2-7; the match to TRBD1 covers 8 bases. TRBV23-1 is identified as an open reading frame with a role that is uncertain. This CDR3 has 16 amino acids. Losses at the gene ends were 0 bases for V and 5 bases for J; bases not matched to a gene: 9.

This sequence joins TRBV6-5 and TRBJ1-5; D unresolved. CDR1 MNHEY and CDR2 SVGAGI come from the germline V gene. V lost 0 bases and J lost 5, with 11 bases in between. There are 15 residues in the CDR3. The CDR3: CASSYSYSADQPQHF. The DNA of the CDR3 is TGTGCCAGCAGTTACTCTTATTCCGCGGATCAGCCCCAGCATTTT.

J is TRBJ1-1 and V is TRBV6-5; D may be TRBD1 (6 bases). CDR3 length equals 15 residues. Trimming took 6 bases from V and 0 from J, leaving 14 bases between them. Looked up from germline, CDR1 is MNHEY and CDR2 is SVGAGI. The CDR3 region has the DNA TGTGCCAGCAGCTCCCGGGGGGACATGAACACTGAAGCTTTCTTT. This encodes CASSSRGDMNTEAFF.

The chain is built from TRBV6-5 and TRBJ2-7; 9 bases are a match to TRBD2. The CDR3 runs 15 residues. Germline lookup yields CDR1 MNHEY and CDR2 SVGAGI. V lost 1 base to trimming and J lost 3 bases; unmatched junction nucleotides: 4. The DNA for the CDR3 is TGTGCCAGCAGTTACTATAGAGCGGGAGGCTACGAGCAGTACTTC. Encoded protein: CASSYYRAGGYEQYF.

This chain connects TRBV7-3 to TRBJ2-1; D unclear. The V gene lost 7 bases and the J gene lost 6 bases, with 16 bases spanning the gap. CDR3 length: 14 residues. Germline CDR1 reads SGHTA; CDR2 reads FQGTGA. The CDR3 DNA reads as TGTGCCAGCACTTGGGCGTGGCTTTCCAATGAGCAGTTCTTC. It specifies CASTWAWLSNEQFF.

The table lists this clone with a count of one. This chain joins TRBV29-1 and TRBJ2-5, with D possibly TRBD2 on 5 matching bases. The CDR3 is 12 amino acids. Germline values: CDR1 SQVTM, CDR2 ANQGSEA. Between the trimmed V and J ends, which lost 4 bases and 5 bases, there was a span of 11 bases. The CDR3 region has the DNA TGCAGCGTTGGGGGAGCTTCCGAGACCCAGTACTTC. Protein product: CSVGGASETQYF.

This clone was seen a single time. This chain joins TRBV7-2 and TRBJ1-2; TRBD1 matches at 8 bases. The CDR3 contains 14 residues. Germline loops: CDR1 SGHTA, CDR2 FQGNSA. After removal of 5 bases from V and 2 bases from J, the junction contained 4 bases not matched to a gene. In nucleotides, the CDR3 is TGTGCCAGCAGCCCATGGACAGGGAACTATGGCTACACCTTC. Its translation is CASSPWTGNYGYTF.

A few counts support this clone. The gene calls are TRBV3-1 (or the pseudogene TRBV3-2) and TRBJ2-5, with 13 bases fitting TRBD2. V trimming: 0 bases; J trimming: 5 bases; junction bases outside the gene matches: 12. Germline V lookup: CDR1 LGHDT, CDR2 YNNKEL (reference sequence). The CDR3 is 19 residues long. CDR3 residues: CASSQDSGGLAGVGETQYF. The DNA of the CDR3 is TGTGCCAGCAGCCAAGATTCAGGAGGACTAGCGGGAGTTGGGGAGACCCAGTACTTC.

This clone was seen once. The chain carries TRBV7-6 and TRBJ1-5, with 7 nucleotides matching TRBD1. The CDR3 contains 15 residues. V was pared by 2 bases and J by 7 bases, with 8 bases of the junction left unmatched. Germline V CDR1 and CDR2: SGHVS, FNYEAQ. CDR3 nucleotides: TGTGCCAGCAGCTTACAACAGGGGAGCGGACAGCCCCAGCATTTT. It codes for CASSLQQGSGQPQHF.

The chain employs TRBV2 and TRBJ2-2; D possibly corresponds to TRBD2 (6 bases). The CDR3 loop spans 14 amino acids. V gave up 8 bases and J gave up 3 bases, with 13 bases separating them. Germline V gene sequence: CDR1 SNHLY, CDR2 FYNNEI. DNA of the CDR3: TGTGCCAGCTCACCGGGGGACTACACCGGGGAGCTGTTTTTT. Translated: CASSPGDYTGELFF.

The V gene is TRBV7-2, the J gene TRBJ1-2, with D perhaps TRBD1 (6 bases). This CDR3 has 16 amino acids. Trimming pared 3 bases from V and 8 bases from J, leaving 22 bases between. Germline CDR1 and CDR2: SGHTA and FQGNSA. CDR3: CASSLTSGTGGRGYTF. CDR3 nucleotides: TGTGCCAGCAGCTTGACCTCGGGGACGGGGGGCAGAGGCTACACCTTC. The entire variable domain, with the rest obtained from reference TRBV7-2 and TRBJ1-2, is as follows: GAGVSQSPSNKVTEKGKDVELRCDPISGHTALYWYRQSLGQGLEFLIYFQGNSAPDKSGLPSDRFSAERTGGSVSTLTIQRTQQEDSAVYLCASSLTSGTGGRGYTFGSGTRLTVV.

This chain links TRBV2 with TRBJ2-3; 7 bases fit TRBD2. The V gene's germline CDR1 is SNHLY and CDR2 FYNNEI. The length of the CDR3 is 12 residues. V was clipped by 6 bases and J by 6 bases; unmatched bases: 3. DNA of the CDR3: TGTGCCAGCAGCTTACTAGCGGATACGCAGTATTTT. Translated: CASSLLADTQYF.

V gene TRBV7-9 combines with J gene TRBJ1-3; D is unclear. Germline V gene sequence: CDR1 SEHNR, CDR2 FQNEAQ (reference sequence). The CDR3 has 15 amino acids. V was trimmed by 5 bases and J by 0 bases, leaving 11 bases between them. The CDR3 protein is CASSDGVDSGNTIYF. The CDR3 nucleotides are TGTGCCAGCAGCGACGGGGTAGACTCTGGAAACACCATATATTTT.

This clone was detected a few times. The chain joins TRBV19 to TRBJ1-5; 9 bases align to TRBD1. In germline, CDR1 is LNHDA, CDR2 SQIVND (reference sequence). This CDR3 is 14 amino acids long. The V gene end was trimmed by 7 bases and the J gene end by 6 bases; junction bases not matched to a gene: 7. DNA of the CDR3: TGTGCCAGTACCTCGGGACAGGGAACTCAGCCCCAGCATTTT. This sequence encodes CASTSGQGTQPQHF.

The chain employs TRBV5-1 and TRBJ2-7; a weak D match, TRBD2 (5 bases). V dropped 2 bases and J dropped 0 bases, with 12 bases sitting between them. Germline loops: CDR1 SGHRS, CDR2 YFSETQ. This CDR3 is 15 amino acids long. Here the CDR3 reads CASSLAGLRSYEQYF. The CDR3 DNA reads TGCGCCAGCAGCTTAGCAGGACTCCGCTCCTACGAGCAGTACTTC. The full variable domain, in which reference TRBV5-1 and TRBJ2-7 provide the parts outside the CDR3, is KAGVTQTPRYLIKTRGQQVTLSCSPISGHRSVSWYQQTPGQGLQFLFEYFSETQRNKGNFPGRFSGRQFSNSRSEMNVSTLELGDSALYLCASSLAGLRSYEQYFGPGTRLTVT.

V is TRBV11-2 and J is TRBJ1-6, with 7 bases aligning to TRBD1. The germline V gene encodes CDR1 SGHAT and CDR2 FQNNGV. V was pared by 7 bases and J by 6 bases, with 6 bases of the junction left unmatched. CDR3 length equals 14 residues. The CDR3 here is CASKWTGSNSPLHF. In DNA form, the CDR3 reads TGTGCCAGCAAGTGGACAGGCTCTAATTCACCCCTCCACTTT.

This chain joins TRBV7-2 and TRBJ2-3; the D gene is possibly TRBD1 (5 bases). Germline CDR1 reads SGHTA; CDR2 reads FQGNSA. This CDR3 has 15 amino acids. Trimming cost V 5 bases and J 0 bases, with 12 bases left between them. The CDR3 DNA follows: TGTGCCAGCAGCCCAAGGACAACTAGCACAGATACGCAGTATTTT. Its translation: CASSPRTTSTDTQYF.

The chain employs TRBV29-1 and TRBJ2-1; 12 positions agree with TRBD2. The ends lost 3 bases at V and 7 bases at J; junction bases unmatched: 13. The germline gives CDR1 SQVTM, CDR2 ANQGSEA. The CDR3 runs 17 residues. This CDR3 reads CSVDLLAGGPFRNEQFF. The CDR3, as DNA: TGCAGCGTTGATCTCCTAGCGGGAGGGCCTTTCAGAAATGAGCAGTTCTTC.

The V call is TRBV3-1 (or the pseudogene TRBV3-2), the J call TRBJ2-5; D possibly corresponds to TRBD2 (6 bases). CDR1 is LGHDT, CDR2 YNNKEL, per germline (reference sequence). The CDR3 runs 14 residues. The ends were cut back, 0 bases at V and 5 bases at J, with 10 bases in the middle. The CDR3 DNA follows: TGTGCCAGCAGCCAAGACCAGCGGGCCGAGACCCAGTACTTC. It encodes CASSQDQRAETQYF.

J is TRBJ1-6 and V is TRBV28, with 10 positions matching TRBD1. V was clipped by 6 bases and J by 3 bases; unmatched bases: 8. Per the germline V gene, CDR1 is MDHEN and CDR2 is SYDVKM. The CDR3 is 17 residues long. Here the CDR3 DNA reads TGTGCCAGCAGCCGACAGGGGGCGCGTCTCTATAATTCACCCCTCCACTTT. Its translation: CASSRQGARLYNSPLHF.

The chain has TRBV4-1 and TRBJ2-1; 10 nucleotides match TRBD1. Germline CDR1 MGHRA, CDR2 YSYEKL. This CDR3 region has 14 residues. Losses at the gene ends were 3 bases for V and 7 bases for J; bases not matched to a gene: 3. The CDR3 region has the DNA TGCGCCAGCAGCCACTTGGACAGGGGGAATGAGCAGTTCTTC. It is translated as CASSHLDRGNEQFF.

The rearrangement uses TRBV24-1 and TRBJ2-3; D may be TRBD1 (5 bases). Germline CDR1 and CDR2: KGHDR and SFDVKD. V was clipped by 5 bases and J by 3 bases, with 14 bases between them. The CDR3 runs to 15 residues. The CDR3, as DNA: TGTGCCACCAGTGTCCCCGCCCAGGGAACAGATACGCAGTATTTT. Translated, it gives CATSVPAQGTDTQYF.

The V call is TRBV5-1, the J call TRBJ2-7; perhaps TRBD2 as D (5 bases). Germline V gene sequence: CDR1 SGHRS, CDR2 YFSETQ. Trimming cost V 2 bases and J 3 bases, with 6 bases left between them. The CDR3 is 12 amino acids. CDR3: CASSLLGYEQYF. In DNA form, the CDR3 reads TGCGCCAGCAGCTTACTAGGCTACGAGCAGTACTTC.